These T cell receptor beta chains were read from a single sample in a study of blood T cells in healthy people across ages. TCRdb recomputed calls from the 5' RACE reads with MiXCR, one row per CDR3 protein. Of approximately 760,000 distinct CDR3 sequences listed, 25% are singletons. This same sample was also part of a study on T cells of mothers and their children.

The sequenced sample consisted of blood. The receptors derive from a boy between 5 and 17 years old in good health. The conserved cysteine and the conserved F or W are not part of the CDR3 here. Expanded clones are given a class, and other clones once, few, many or no size at all.

V gene	J gene	clone size	CDR3 protein
TRBV6-5	TRBJ1-2	few	ASSYSEGIYGYT
TRBV2	TRBJ1-2	NA	ASSDGPQGDMGGYT
TRBV4-1	TRBJ1-5	few	ASSQRQVNQPQH
TRBV6-2/TRBV6-3	TRBJ1-1	NA	ASIDGTGAGNTEAF
TRBV6-5	TRBJ2-3	NA	ASSYSSYRDTDTQY
TRBV3-1	TRBJ2-7	NA	ASSLLGQAEQY
TRBV11-2	TRBJ2-1	few	ASSLAGGRAVYNEQF
TRBV10-1	TRBJ1-2	NA	ASSESRGQGATGYT
TRBV28	TRBJ1-6	NA	ASRETGTPLNSPLH
TRBV4-3	TRBJ1-4	NA	ASSQEGQGREKLF
TRBV7-3	TRBJ1-5	NA	ASSLGEFQPQH
TRBV5-1	NA	few	ASSLSTNNEQF
TRBV20-1	TRBJ2-7	few	SASTGGLNYEQY
TRBV18	TRBJ2-5	NA	ASAEADRGLQETQY
TRBV28	TRBJ1-2	NA	ASSNRPMVYT